Each of the 8 T cell receptor beta chains below was sequenced from the same sample in a study of blood T cells in healthy people across ages. A sample-barcoded 5' primer and a J-beta primer mix were used in a second PCR of roughly 6 to 12 cycles. TCRdb called the 5' RACE reads again in MiXCR, with one record for every CDR3 protein. The table has approximately 780,000 distinct CDR3 sequences, roughly 26% seen once. The same specimen was also included in a second study, on T cells of mothers and their children.

Source material: blood. These receptors came from a boy aged 5-17 years in good health.

This clonotype has just a few counts. The CDR3 protein is CASSSLARVWTEAFF. The CDR3 DNA is TGCGCCAGCAGCTCCCTGGCCCGGGTTTGGACTGAAGCTTTCTTT. V and J are TRBV5-1 and TRBJ1-1; D is unclear. This CDR3 is built from 15 residues. V dropped 3 bases and J dropped 5 bases, with 17 bases sitting between them. Germline values: CDR1 SGHRS, CDR2 YFSETQ.

This chain uses TRBV30 with TRBJ2-5, with TRBD1 matching over 7 bases. The closer fit of TRBJ2-1 to the DNA end suggests the J call may be wrong. CDR1 GTSNPN and CDR2 SVGIG come from the germline V gene (reference sequence). The CDR3 consists of 13 residues. The CDR3 loop reads CACLRDSPNEQFF. CDR3 DNA: TGTGCCTGCCTCCGGGACAGCCCAAATGAGCAGTTCTTC.

The rearrangement joins TRBV7-2 to TRBJ2-5; 9 nucleotides line up with TRBD2. The CDR3 runs to 16 residues. CDR1 is SGHTA, CDR2 FQGNSA, per germline. V dropped 4 bases and J dropped 1; count of bases not matched to a gene: 7. CDR3: CASSSGAGGRQETQYF. In DNA form, the CDR3 reads TGTGCCAGCAGCTCAGGGGCGGGGGGGCGCCAAGAGACCCAGTACTTC.

The chain couples TRBV6-6 to TRBJ2-7; 7 bases are a match to TRBD2. This CDR3 region has 13 residues. Germline V gene data show CDR1 as MNHNY and CDR2 as SVGAGI (reference sequence). V gave up 6 bases and J gave up 3 bases; unmatched junction bases: 5. The CDR3 sequence is CASRSGESYEQYF. The DNA of the CDR3 is TGTGCCAGCAGGAGCGGGGAGAGCTACGAGCAGTACTTC.

The chain combines TRBV7-9 with TRBJ2-1, with TRBD2 identical over 7 bases. The germline CDR1 and CDR2 sequences are SEHNR and FQNEAQ (reference sequence). V trimming: 6 bases; J trimming: 4 bases; junction bases outside the gene matches: 12. The CDR3 extends over 16 amino acids. The CDR3 loop is CASSPTSDPSYNEQFF. CDR3 sequence (DNA): TGTGCCAGCAGTCCTACTAGCGATCCCTCTTACAATGAGCAGTTCTTC.

This clonotype turned up a few times. The V gene is TRBV6-1, the J gene TRBJ1-2; 11 positions match TRBD1. This CDR3 has 12 amino acids. CDR1 is MNHNS and CDR2 is SASEGT in the germline V gene. V was clipped by 6 bases and J by 7 bases; unmatched bases: 1. This CDR3 reads CASRDRGLGYTF. DNA for the CDR3: TGTGCCAGCAGGGACAGGGGGCTTGGCTACACCTTC.

The rearrangement joins TRBV7-9 to TRBJ2-3, with D tentatively TRBD1 (7 bases). The V gene lost 5 bases and the J gene lost 2 bases, with 14 bases spanning the gap. From germline, CDR1 is SEHNR and CDR2 FQNEAQ (reference sequence). The CDR3 is 15 amino acids. The CDR3: CASSRRRGATDTQYF. The DNA of the CDR3 is TGTGCCAGCAGCCGCCGCAGGGGGGCCACAGATACGCAGTATTTT.

The chain combines TRBV10-3 with TRBJ2-2; TRBD2 is a possible D gene (6 bases). CDR1 is ENHRY and CDR2 is SYGVKD in the germline V gene. Trimming stripped 6 bases from V and 2 bases from J, with 13 bases between. The CDR3 loop spans 15 amino acids. CDR3 coding DNA: TGTGCCATCAGCCGCGGGACGGCTAACACCGGGGAGCTGTTTTTT. Protein product: CAISRGTANTGELFF.